These 18 T cell receptor beta chains originate from one sample sequenced in a study of T cells after posttransplantation cyclophosphamide. Repertoires were generated with immunoSEQ multiplex PCR, while TCRdb's copy carries only in-frame clones and drops some. The sample records roughly 21,000 clones, approximately 98% being singletons. The sample taken for sequencing was naive CD8+ T cells sorted from PBMCs. These receptors were obtained from a man in his forties in good health, CMV-negative, and a related stem cell transplant donor.

The table lists this clone with a count of one. The chain employs TRBV11-1 and TRBJ2-5, with unresolved D. Trimming shortened V by 5 bases and J by 2 bases, and 6 bases separated the two germline ends. From germline, CDR1 is SGHAT and CDR2 FQDESV (reference sequence). The CDR3 is made up of 12 amino acids. CDR3 coding DNA: TGTGCCAGCAGCCACAGACAAGAGACCCAGTACTTC. It encodes CASSHRQETQYF.

The V and J genes are TRBV5-1 and TRBJ2-2, with D possibly matching TRBD1 (7 bases). This CDR3 contains 22 residues. Germline V gene data show CDR1 as SGHRS and CDR2 as YFSETQ. Trimming removed 7 bases from V and 1 base from J, with 35 bases in between. The CDR3 is CASSPRTGPYPRAGRNTGELFF. The CDR3 DNA sequence: TGCGCCAGCTCCCCTCGGACAGGACCATACCCCCGGGCGGGGCGGAACACCGGGGAGCTGTTTTTT.

The rearrangement uses TRBV21-1 and TRBJ2-2; the table's D call TRBD1 went unverified against the DNA. TRBV21-1 has pseudogene status. The CDR3 consists of 14 residues. The CDR3 DNA is TGTGCCAGCAGCAAATTAGGGGATGTCGGGGAGCTGTTTTTT. Encoded protein: CASSKLGDVGELFF.

The chain links TRBV27 to TRBJ2-2, with 8 bases aligning to TRBD1. V was pared by 4 bases and J by 6 bases, with 4 bases of the junction left unmatched. Germline CDR1 is MNHEY and CDR2 is SMNVEV (reference sequence). CDR3 length: 14 residues. CDR3 residues: CASSSGQGAGELFF. As DNA, the CDR3 is TGTGCCAGCAGTTCTGGACAGGGCGCCGGGGAGCTGTTTTTT.

The rearrangement joins TRBV4-1 to TRBJ2-7, with D possibly matching TRBD2 (6 bases). The germline V and J ends were trimmed by 4 bases and 6 bases, with 16 bases remaining between them. CDR3 length: 14 residues. The germline V gene encodes CDR1 MGHRA and CDR2 YSYEKL. CDR3 in DNA: TGCGCCAGCAGCCCTGGAGGGATAGCTCGCGAGCAGTACTTC. Protein sequence: CASSPGGIAREQYF.

The chain uses TRBV14 and TRBJ2-7, with 8 bases identical to TRBD2. This CDR3 has 18 amino acids. In germline, CDR1 is SGHDN, CDR2 FVKESK. Losses at the gene ends were 0 bases for V and 2 bases for J; bases not matched to a gene: 12. CDR3 DNA: TGTGCCAGCAGCCAAGAGCAGGGCGGAGCGGGGGACACCTACGAGCAGTACTTC. Amino acid sequence: CASSQEQGGAGDTYEQYF.

The chain couples TRBV4-3 to TRBJ2-7; D is undetermined. V lost 0 bases, J lost 2 bases, and 11 bases lay in between. CDR1 is LGHNA and CDR2 is YSLEER in the germline V gene. CDR3 length: 15 amino acids. CDR3 nucleotide sequence: TGCGCCAGCAGCCAAGATAAAAGCCCGACCTACGAGCAGTACTTC. Translating it yields CASSQDKSPTYEQYF.

The chain is built from TRBV6-5 and TRBJ2-1, with 9 bases identical to TRBD2. Trimming at V came to 6 bases and at J to 0 bases, leaving 3 bases not matched to a gene. CDR1 is MNHEY and CDR2 is SVGAGI in the germline V gene. The CDR3 covers 15 residues. CDR3 DNA sequence: TGTGCCAGCAGCCGTAGCGGGAGCTCCTACAATGAGCAGTTCTTC. Encoded protein: CASSRSGSSYNEQFF.

The chain employs TRBV10-3 and TRBJ2-2; 7 positions match TRBD1. CDR1 ENHRY and CDR2 SYGVKD come from the germline V gene. Germline trimming cut 0 bases from V and 3 bases from J; bases unmatched to any gene: 7. The CDR3 covers 17 residues. The CDR3 reads CAISESRGGADTGELFF. CDR3 sequence (DNA): TGTGCCATCAGTGAGTCTCGAGGGGGCGCCGACACCGGGGAGCTGTTTTTT.

This sequence joins TRBV4-1 and TRBJ1-5; D is unclear. The V gene's germline CDR1 is MGHRA and CDR2 YSYEKL. The CDR3 spans 14 residues. Trimming shortened V by 1 base and J by 5 bases, and 9 bases separated the two germline ends. The CDR3 region is CASSQVRADQPQHF. The CDR3 bases are TGCGCCAGCAGCCAAGTCCGCGCGGATCAGCCCCAGCATTTT.

The V gene is TRBV7-2, the J gene TRBJ2-7; possibly TRBD2 for D (5 bases). The V end lost 5 bases, the J end lost 5 bases, and 13 bases lay between the germline ends. The CDR3 consists of 13 residues. Germline values: CDR1 SGHTA, CDR2 FQGNSA. The CDR3 nucleotides are TGTGCCAGCAGCCCCCCGGCTAGCCACGAGCAGTACTTC. It specifies CASSPPASHEQYF.

The gene calls are TRBV7-9 and TRBJ1-5; a weak D match, TRBD1 (6 bases). Between the trimmed V and J ends, which lost 3 bases and 6 bases, there was a span of 12 bases. The CDR3 sequence is 14 residues long. The germline V gene has CDR1 SEHNR and CDR2 FQNEAQ (reference sequence). The CDR3 protein is CASSFQGSGQPQHF. As DNA, the CDR3 is TGTGCCAGCAGCTTCCAGGGGTCGGGTCAGCCCCAGCATTTT.

The V and J genes are TRBV28 and TRBJ1-5; D gene unclear. The CDR3 extends over 16 amino acids. Looked up from germline, CDR1 is MDHEN and CDR2 is SYDVKM. V was trimmed by 2 bases and J by 0 bases, leaving 11 bases between them. CDR3 DNA: TGTGCCAGCAGTTTAGTAAGAGGGATTAGCAATCAGCCCCAGCATTTT. It translates to CASSLVRGISNQPQHF.

The chain links TRBV25-1 to TRBJ2-5, with 10 positions matching TRBD1. The V and J ends lost 1 base and 5 bases, in that order; junction bases with no gene match: 4. The CDR3 spans 15 residues. The V gene's germline CDR1 is MGHDK and CDR2 SYGVNS. CDR3 DNA sequence: TGTGCCAGCAGTGAATGGGACAGGGGAGGGGAGACCCAGTACTTC. Translation gives CASSEWDRGGETQYF.

Comment on this clone: This CDR3 is also generated by other DNA sequences in the sample. The CDR3 DNA reads as TGTGCCAGCAGTTTAGCGGGGTACGAGCAGTACTTC. Translation gives CASSLAGYEQYF. V gene TRBV28 combines with J gene TRBJ2-7, with D possibly being TRBD2 (6 bases). This CDR3 has 12 residues. The V gene's germline CDR1 is MDHEN and CDR2 SYDVKM. Trimming removed 2 bases from V and 4 bases from J, with 6 bases in between. Drawing the rest from reference TRBV28 and TRBJ2-7, the complete variable domain is DVKVTQSSRYLVKRTGEKVFLECVQDMDHENMFWYRQDPGLGLRLIYFSYDVKMKEKGDIPEGYSVSREKKERFSLILESASTNQTSMYLCASSLAGYEQYFGPGTRLTVT.

V is TRBV25-1 and J is TRBJ1-2; TRBD1 agrees at 8 bases. The CDR3 loop spans 13 amino acids. V trimming: 5 bases; J trimming: 4 bases; junction bases outside the gene matches: 3. The germline V gene encodes CDR1 MGHDK and CDR2 SYGVNS. The CDR3 sequence is CASSPGGSYGYTF. The CDR3 DNA reads TGTGCCAGCAGTCCAGGGGGCTCCTATGGCTACACCTTC.

The rearrangement joins TRBV7-8 to TRBJ1-3, with no clear D. V was cut by 3 bases and J by 0 bases, with 3 bases left in between. Germline V gives CDR1 SGHVS, CDR2 FQNEAQ. The CDR3 is 13 residues long. Written as DNA, the CDR3 is TGTGCCAGCAGCTTGAGCTCTGGAAACACCATATATTTT. It translates to CASSLSSGNTIYF.

The rearrangement uses TRBV6-4 and TRBJ2-7, with a possible D match to TRBD2 (5 bases). CDR3 length: 14 amino acids. Trimming took 0 bases from V and 0 from J, leaving 6 bases between them. The germline gives CDR1 MRHNA, CDR2 SNTAGT. CDR3 protein: CASSDSAGSYEQYF. Written as DNA, the CDR3 is TGTGCCAGCAGTGACTCGGCGGGCTCCTACGAGCAGTACTTC.